This TCR beta chain was documented in a study of T cell responses to AZD1222 COVID-19 vaccine. CDR1 is WSHSY, CDR2 SAAADI, per germline. The CDR3 is made up of 16 amino acids. V dropped 5 bases and J dropped 2; count of bases not matched to a gene: 7. Study findings and constraints: Mostly white British, mostly female donors; authors suggested clonal diversity may be underestimated. Baseline antibody screening turned up just a handful of seropositive AZD1222 recipients. Spike-specific TCR breadth and depth rose after two AZD1222 doses. Spike-wide vaccine-associated CD4 TCRs dominated at 160-218 and 743-854.

Sequenced by immunoSEQ multiplex PCR; TCRdb stores in-frame clones only, minus some. The table includes about 90,000 clones, about 91% detected once. As to this clone: Its antigen remains unidentified.

The rearrangement links TRBV10-2 to TRBJ1-5, with 9 bases that match TRBD1. The input for sequencing was peripheral blood, taken 28 days after the second AZD1222 dose. The TCR sequence derives from an adult who received the AZD1222 COVID-19 vaccine. The CDR3 region has the DNA TGCGCCAGCAGTCGGGACAGGGAGAGGGGCAATCAGCCCCAGCATTTT. The encoded protein is CASSRDRERGNQPQHF.